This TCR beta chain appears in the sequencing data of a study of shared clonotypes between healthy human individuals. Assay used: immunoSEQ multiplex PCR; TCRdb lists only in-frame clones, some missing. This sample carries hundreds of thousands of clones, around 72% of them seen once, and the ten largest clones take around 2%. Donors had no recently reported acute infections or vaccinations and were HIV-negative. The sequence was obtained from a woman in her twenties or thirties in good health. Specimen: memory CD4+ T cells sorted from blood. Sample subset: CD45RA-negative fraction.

In nucleotides, the CDR3 is TGCGCCAGCAGCCAAGCGGATCGGGAAAATCAGCCCCAGCATTTT. Translated, it gives CASSQADRENQPQHF. V usage is TRBV4-1 and J usage is TRBJ1-5; D remains ambiguous. The CDR3 has 15 amino acids. Germline V gene sequence: CDR1 MGHRA, CDR2 YSYEKL. V dropped 1 base and J dropped 4 bases, with 11 bases sitting between them.